Presented here are 18 T cell receptor beta chains from one specimen sequenced in a study of blood T cell repertoires in COVID-19. Some clones are missing from TCRdb's copy, which holds only in-frame ones; the method was immunoSEQ multiplex PCR. The sample records about 170,000 clones, 85% to 90% being singletons. The sequencing input was peripheral blood. The receptors derive from an elderly woman with COVID-19, enrolled during active disease.

Regarding this clone: An end of the junction differs from the germline gene, which may be a read error. Other DNA sequences in the sample encode the same CDR3. The V call is TRBV5-5, the J call TRBJ2-7, with D maybe TRBD1 (6 bases). Germline V gene lookup returns CDR1 SGHKS and CDR2 YYEKEE (reference sequence). The CDR3 totals 14 residues. The CDR3 DNA is TGTGCCAGTAGCTTGATTCCGGACAGCTACGAGCAGTACTTC. Encoded protein: CASSLIPDSYEQYF.

The V call is TRBV7-2, the J call TRBJ2-1; 8 positions agree with TRBD2. The V gene end was trimmed by 5 bases and the J gene end by 0 bases; junction bases not matched to a gene: 15. Germline CDR1 is SGHTA and CDR2 is FQGNSA. The CDR3 consists of 19 residues. The CDR3 here is CASSRHVGAGVSSYNEQFF. As DNA, the CDR3 is TGTGCCAGCAGCCGGCACGTAGGAGCGGGGGTGAGCTCCTACAATGAGCAGTTCTTC.

This rearrangement joins TRBV6-2 or TRBV6-3 to TRBJ2-7; possible D gene TRBD1, 6 bases. This CDR3 has 15 residues. Germline CDR1 and CDR2: MNHEY and SVGEGT. The germline V and J ends were trimmed by 0 bases and 4 bases, with 13 bases remaining between them. The CDR3 loop is CASSYSTRGTYEQYF. In DNA, the CDR3 is TGTGCCAGCAGTTACTCGACCAGGGGTACGTACGAGCAGTACTTC.

V and J are TRBV11-3 and TRBJ2-3, with D unresolved. Trimming shortened V by 0 bases and J by 6 bases, and 19 bases separated the two germline ends. The germline V gene has CDR1 SGHNT and CDR2 YENEEA. The CDR3 contains 17 residues. Here the CDR3 reads CASSLEMVWARSDTQYF. CDR3 nucleotide sequence: TGTGCCAGCAGCTTAGAGATGGTCTGGGCCCGATCGGATACGCAGTATTTT.

The chain uses TRBV6-2 or TRBV6-3 and TRBJ2-3, with a tentative D call TRBD2 (5 bases). There are 13 residues in the CDR3. The germline V and J ends were trimmed by 5 bases and 3 bases, with 9 bases remaining between them. Germline V gene data show CDR1 as MNHEY and CDR2 as SVGEGT. The DNA for the CDR3 is TGTGCCAGCAGTCAACTAGTGACAGATACGCAGTATTTT. Translated: CASSQLVTDTQYF.

The gene calls are TRBV27 and TRBJ1-1; D is unclear. CDR1 is MNHEY and CDR2 is SMNVEV in the germline V gene (reference sequence). V was clipped by 7 bases and J by 4 bases, with 13 bases between them. CDR3 length: 13 residues. The CDR3 is CASTAGSGTEAFF. CDR3 DNA sequence: TGTGCCAGCACTGCGGGGTCGGGCACTGAAGCTTTCTTT.

This clone was seen just once. V usage is TRBV20-1 and J usage is TRBJ2-7; tentatively, D is TRBD1 (5 bases). This CDR3 contains 10 residues. V was trimmed by 6 bases and J by 7 bases, leaving 10 bases between them. Looked up from germline, CDR1 is DFQATT and CDR2 is SNEGSKA (reference sequence). CDR3 sequence (DNA): TGCAGTGCCCACGCAGGGGAGCAGTACTTC. This encodes CSAHAGEQYF.

The chain joins TRBV10-3 to TRBJ2-2; D remains ambiguous. Germline V lookup: CDR1 ENHRY, CDR2 SYGVKD. CDR3 size: 15 residues. Between the trimmed V and J ends, which lost 3 bases and 0 bases, there was a span of 8 bases. CDR3 amino acids: CAISDSPANTGELFF. In DNA, the CDR3 is TGTGCCATCAGTGACTCACCAGCGAACACCGGGGAGCTGTTTTTT.

J is TRBJ2-1 and V is TRBV7-3, with D uncertain. V dropped 5 bases and J dropped 5 bases, with 10 bases sitting between them. Germline CDR1 reads SGHTA; CDR2 reads FQGTGA. The CDR3 has 13 residues. DNA of the CDR3: TGTGCCAGCAGCACCTGGAGCGACAATGAGCAGTTCTTC. It encodes CASSTWSDNEQFF.

The rearrangement links TRBV2 to TRBJ2-5; 9 bases are a match to TRBD1. This CDR3 is built from 14 residues. Germline loops: CDR1 SNHLY, CDR2 FYNNEI. After removal of 2 bases from V and 5 bases from J, the junction contained 3 bases not matched to a gene. The CDR3 is CASSETGGGETQYF. The CDR3 coding sequence is TGTGCCAGCAGTGAAACAGGGGGCGGGGAGACCCAGTACTTC.

The CDR3 sequence: CASSPLNSGTYEQYF. The CDR3 DNA reads TGTGCCAGCTCCCCTTTAAATAGCGGGACCTACGAGCAGTACTTC. The rearrangement links TRBV18 to TRBJ2-7; 8 bases line up with TRBD2. The V gene end was trimmed by 6 bases and the J gene end by 2 bases; junction bases not matched to a gene: 9. Germline lookup yields CDR1 KGHSH and CDR2 LQKENI. This CDR3 has 15 amino acids.

Comment on this clone: Different DNA sequences within this sample yield the same CDR3. The genes are TRBV25-1 and TRBJ2-7, with 8 bases aligning to TRBD1. J gave up 4 bases and V 6 bases, and 8 bases lay outside the gene matches. CDR1 MGHDK and CDR2 SYGVNS come from the germline V gene. The CDR3 runs to 14 residues. The CDR3 region has the DNA TGTGCCAGCAGAGCCGGGACAGGAAATTACGAGCAGTACTTC. It encodes CASRAGTGNYEQYF.

This chain connects TRBV27 to TRBJ1-4, with D tentatively TRBD1 (6 bases). The CDR3 runs to 13 residues. Germline V gene sequence: CDR1 MNHEY, CDR2 SMNVEV (reference sequence). Trimming cost V 7 bases and J 8 bases, with 14 bases left between them. DNA for the CDR3: TGTGCCAGCACGGACAGTTTGGGCGAAAAACTGTTTTTT. Its translation: CASTDSLGEKLFF.

V usage is TRBV28 and J usage is TRBJ2-4; D perhaps matches TRBD2 (5 bases). CDR1 is MDHEN, CDR2 SYDVKM, per germline. This CDR3 is 15 amino acids long. Trimming cost V 2 bases and J 1 base, with 9 bases left between them. CDR3 sequence: CASSLRGWAKNIQYF. Written as DNA, the CDR3 is TGTGCCAGCAGTTTACGAGGGTGGGCCAAAAACATTCAGTACTTC.

The rearrangement uses TRBV28 and TRBJ2-7, with D maybe TRBD2 (5 bases). Trimming pared 6 bases from V and 0 bases from J, leaving 18 bases between. CDR1 is MDHEN, CDR2 SYDVKM, per germline. The CDR3 is 16 amino acids. This chain's CDR3 is CASRSQRRVPSYEQYF. CDR3 DNA: TGTGCCAGCAGGTCCCAGCGGCGGGTTCCCTCCTACGAGCAGTACTTC. Full variable domain (rest looked up from reference TRBV28 and TRBJ2-7): DVKVTQSSRYLVKRTGEKVFLECVQDMDHENMFWYRQDPGLGLRLIYFSYDVKMKEKGDIPEGYSVSREKKERFSLILESASTNQTSMYLCASRSQRRVPSYEQYFGPGTRLTVT.

The genes are TRBV18 and TRBJ1-1; D is possibly TRBD1 (5 bases). The CDR3 totals 15 residues. The V gene lost 0 bases and the J gene lost 1 base, with 9 bases spanning the gap. Germline V gene sequence: CDR1 KGHSH, CDR2 LQKENI. This CDR3 reads CASSPPKGSNTEAFF. The CDR3 nucleotides are TGTGCCAGCTCACCACCTAAGGGGTCGAACACTGAAGCTTTCTTT. Drawing the rest from reference TRBV18 and TRBJ1-1, the complete variable domain is NAGVMQNPRHLVRRRGQEARLRCSPMKGHSHVYWYRQLPEEGLKFMVYLQKENIIDESGMPKERFSAEFPKEGPSILRIQQVVRGDSAAYFCASSPPKGSNTEAFFGQGTRLTVV.

The chain couples TRBV19 to TRBJ2-7, with D possibly matching TRBD2 (6 bases). The V end was cut by 10 bases, the J end by 1 base, with 20 bases between. Germline loops: CDR1 LNHDA, CDR2 SQIVND (reference sequence). This CDR3 has 15 amino acids. DNA of the CDR3: TGTGCCACCACACGGACTATTTCAACGTCCTACGAGCAGTACTTC. Translation: CATTRTISTSYEQYF.

The CDR3 protein is CASSSPRGTEYGYTF. The CDR3 DNA sequence: TGTGCCAGCAGTTCCCCACGCGGGACAGAATATGGCTACACCTTC. This chain uses TRBV6-2 or TRBV6-3 with TRBJ1-2; 7 nucleotides agree with TRBD1. The germline CDR1 and CDR2 sequences are MNHEY and SVGEGT. V lost 4 bases to trimming and J lost 5 bases; unmatched junction nucleotides: 10. CDR3 length equals 15 residues.